Each of the 13 T cell receptor beta chains below was sequenced from the same sample in a study of technical replicates of blood from a few donors. Here immunoSEQ multiplex PCR was the method, and the copy in TCRdb shows in-frame clones only, minus some. The sample carries some 82,000 clones, less than 98% recorded once. The sequenced material came from T cells isolated from PBMCs. The receptor set was obtained from a human donor in good health.

The rearrangement uses TRBV6-5 and TRBJ2-5, with 8 bases lining up with TRBD2. This CDR3 spans 15 amino acids. The J segment lost 4 bases and the V segment lost 0 bases, leaving 4 bases of the junction unmatched. Germline CDR1 reads MNHEY; CDR2 reads SVGAGI. The CDR3 bases are TGTGCCAGCAGTTACTCGCCCGGGAGGGGAGAGACCCAGTACTTC. Translation gives CASSYSPGRGETQYF.

V usage is TRBV5-1 and J usage is TRBJ2-3, with TRBD2 identical over 9 bases. The CDR3 extends over 14 amino acids. CDR1 is SGHRS and CDR2 is YFSETQ in the germline V gene. J lost 2 bases, V lost 6 bases, and 4 bases had no gene match. Here the CDR3 reads CASTRGLATDTQYF. In DNA, the CDR3 is TGCGCCAGCACCAGGGGACTAGCCACAGATACGCAGTATTTT.

The V gene is TRBV5-1, the J gene TRBJ2-5, with 11 bases aligning to TRBD1. The V gene end was trimmed by 4 bases and the J gene end by 2 bases; junction bases not matched to a gene: 4. Germline lookup yields CDR1 SGHRS and CDR2 YFSETQ. The CDR3 has 15 residues. The DNA of the CDR3 is TGCGCCAGCAGCCTGGGGACAGGGGGACAAGAGACCCAGTACTTC. Amino acids: CASSLGTGGQETQYF.

The V call is TRBV13, the J call TRBJ2-7; 9 bases fit TRBD2. J was trimmed by 3 bases and V by 4 bases; bases with no gene match: 7. Germline loops: CDR1 PRHDT, CDR2 FYEKMQ (reference sequence). CDR3 size: 15 residues. In nucleotides, the CDR3 is TGTGCCAGCAGCTCCGGGACTAGCTTCGTCTACGAGCAGTACTTC. Encoded protein: CASSSGTSFVYEQYF. The complete variable domain, with remaining parts taken from reference TRBV13 and TRBJ2-7, reads AAGVIQSPRHLIKEKRETATLKCYPIPRHDTVYWYQQGPGQDPQFLISFYEKMQSDKGSIPDRFSAQQFSDYHSELNMSSLELGDSALYFCASSSGTSFVYEQYFGPGTRLTVT.

The V gene is TRBV4-1, the J gene TRBJ2-1; TRBD2 matches 10 bases. The V gene's germline CDR1 is MGHRA and CDR2 YSYEKL. This CDR3 comprises 13 residues. Trimming removed 6 bases from V and 12 bases from J; junction bases left unmatched: 8. CDR3 nucleotides: TGCGCCAGCAGGCTAGGACTAGCGGATTTGCAGTTCTTC. Translated, it gives CASRLGLADLQFF.

Only one count was recorded for this clone. This chain uses TRBV11-3 with TRBJ2-2, with D possibly TRBD1 on 5 matching bases. CDR3 size: 16 residues. Trimming stripped 5 bases from V and 1 base from J, with 14 bases between. Germline V gene lookup returns CDR1 SGHNT and CDR2 YENEEA. CDR3 nucleotide sequence: TGTGCCAGCAGCCATTTCGGGCAGGGGAACACCGGGGAGCTGTTTTTT. This translates into CASSHFGQGNTGELFF.

The CDR3 DNA reads as TGTGCCAGCAGTGAGCTAGGCGGTGAAGCTTTCTTT. It specifies CASSELGGEAFF. The V gene is TRBV6-1, the J gene TRBJ1-1; unclear D gene. The CDR3 is made up of 12 amino acids. CDR1 is MNHNS, CDR2 SASEGT, per germline. Trimming removed 3 bases from V and 7 bases from J, with 9 bases in between.

The chain recombines TRBV19 with TRBJ1-1; D is ambiguous. Germline loops: CDR1 LNHDA, CDR2 SQIVND (reference sequence). V lost 7 bases to trimming and J lost 1 base, with 22 bases between them. CDR3 size: 17 residues. The CDR3 spells CASTNYLTSGPNTEAFF. The CDR3 DNA is TGTGCCAGTACCAACTATTTGACCAGCGGACCGAACACTGAAGCTTTCTTT.

The V gene is TRBV30, the J gene TRBJ1-4; D is unresolved. Trimming left V 1 base short and J 8 bases short, with 17 bases between. The CDR3 totals 15 residues. Germline V CDR1 and CDR2: GTSNPN, SVGIG (reference sequence). This CDR3 is CAWSEGLSEWEKLFF. The CDR3 region has the DNA TGTGCCTGGAGTGAAGGATTATCGGAGTGGGAAAAACTGTTTTTT.

V gene TRBV30 combines with J gene TRBJ1-5; D unresolved. Trimming took off 1 base at V and 0 bases at J, with 4 bases between the two ends. The CDR3 spans 13 residues. In germline, CDR1 is GTSNPN, CDR2 SVGIG (reference sequence). The CDR3 reads CAWSDGSNQPQHF. The CDR3 DNA follows: TGTGCCTGGAGTGACGGTAGCAATCAGCCCCAGCATTTT.

The CDR3 sequence: CASSLNRGQREQYF. The CDR3 bases are TGCGCCAGCAGCTTGAACAGGGGGCAAAGGGAGCAGTACTTC. The rearrangement joins TRBV5-1 to TRBJ2-7; 9 bases fit TRBD1. After removal of 1 base from V and 7 bases from J, the junction contained 6 bases not matched to a gene. The CDR3 totals 14 residues. CDR1 and CDR2 from the germline V gene are SGHRS and YFSETQ.

This chain links TRBV25-1 with TRBJ2-1, with D perhaps TRBD2 (5 bases). V was shortened by 6 bases and J by 8 bases, with 17 bases between the two germline ends. The CDR3 loop spans 14 amino acids. From germline, CDR1 is MGHDK and CDR2 SYGVNS. CDR3 region: CASSTSLAADEQFF. DNA for the CDR3: TGTGCCAGCAGCACCTCCCTAGCCGCGGATGAGCAGTTCTTC.

The chain recombines TRBV6-1 with TRBJ2-3; 7 nucleotides align to TRBD2. The J segment lost 3 bases and the V segment lost 1 base, leaving 1 base of the junction unmatched. The germline V gene encodes CDR1 MNHNS and CDR2 SASEGT. CDR3 length: 14 residues. CDR3 nucleotide sequence: TGTGCCAGCAGTGAAGGGGAGGGAACAGATACGCAGTATTTT. Its translation is CASSEGEGTDTQYF.